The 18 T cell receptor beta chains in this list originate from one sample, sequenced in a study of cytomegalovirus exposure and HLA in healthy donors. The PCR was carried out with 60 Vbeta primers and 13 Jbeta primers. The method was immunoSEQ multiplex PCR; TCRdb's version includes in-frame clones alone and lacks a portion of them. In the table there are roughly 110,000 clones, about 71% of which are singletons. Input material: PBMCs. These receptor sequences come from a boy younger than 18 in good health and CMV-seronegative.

The CDR3 spells CASGAANEKLFF. The DNA for the CDR3 is TGTGCCAGCGGGGCCGCTAATGAAAAACTGTTTTTT. The chain carries TRBV6-6 and TRBJ1-4, with a weak D call TRBD1 (5 bases). The CDR3 is 12 amino acids. Trimming pared 8 bases from V and 3 bases from J, leaving 7 bases between. The germline gives CDR1 MNHNY, CDR2 SVGAGI (reference sequence).

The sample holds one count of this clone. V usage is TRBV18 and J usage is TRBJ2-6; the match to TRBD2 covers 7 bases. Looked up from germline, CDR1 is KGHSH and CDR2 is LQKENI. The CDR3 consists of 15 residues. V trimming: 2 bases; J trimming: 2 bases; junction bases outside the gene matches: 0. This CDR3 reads CASSPGGAGANVLTF. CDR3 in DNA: TGTGCCAGCTCACCAGGGGGGGCTGGGGCCAACGTCCTGACTTTC.

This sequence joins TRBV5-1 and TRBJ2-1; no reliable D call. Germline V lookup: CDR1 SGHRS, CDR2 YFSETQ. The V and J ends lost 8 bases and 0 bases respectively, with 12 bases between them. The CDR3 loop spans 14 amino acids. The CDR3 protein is CASTPGSSYNEQFF. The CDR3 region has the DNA TGCGCCAGTACACCAGGAAGCTCCTACAATGAGCAGTTCTTC.

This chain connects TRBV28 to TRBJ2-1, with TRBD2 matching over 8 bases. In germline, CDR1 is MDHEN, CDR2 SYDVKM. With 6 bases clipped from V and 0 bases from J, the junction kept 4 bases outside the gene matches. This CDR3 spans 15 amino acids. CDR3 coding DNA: TGTGCCAGCAGACAACTAGCGGCCTCCTACAATGAGCAGTTCTTC. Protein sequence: CASRQLAASYNEQFF.

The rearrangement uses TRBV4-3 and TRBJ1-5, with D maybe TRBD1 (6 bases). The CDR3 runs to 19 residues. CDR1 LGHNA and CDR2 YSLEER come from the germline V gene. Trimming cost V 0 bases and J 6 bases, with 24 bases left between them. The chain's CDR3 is CASSQDQCQGMRVGQPQHF. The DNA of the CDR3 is TGCGCCAGCAGCCAAGATCAATGCCAGGGGATGCGTGTTGGTCAGCCCCAGCATTTT.

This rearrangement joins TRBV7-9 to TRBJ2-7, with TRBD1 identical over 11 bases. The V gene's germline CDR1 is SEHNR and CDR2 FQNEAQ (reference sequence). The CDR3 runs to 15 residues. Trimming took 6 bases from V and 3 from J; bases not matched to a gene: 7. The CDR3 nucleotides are TGTGCCAGCAGAACGACGGGACAGGGGGACTACGAGCAGTACTTC. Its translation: CASRTTGQGDYEQYF.

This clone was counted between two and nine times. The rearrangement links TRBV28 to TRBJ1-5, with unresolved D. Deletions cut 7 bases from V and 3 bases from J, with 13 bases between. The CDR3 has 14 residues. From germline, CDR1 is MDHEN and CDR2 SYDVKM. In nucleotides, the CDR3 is TGTGCCAGCATCCTAGGCCAGATCAATCAGCCCCAGCATTTT. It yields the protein CASILGQINQPQHF.

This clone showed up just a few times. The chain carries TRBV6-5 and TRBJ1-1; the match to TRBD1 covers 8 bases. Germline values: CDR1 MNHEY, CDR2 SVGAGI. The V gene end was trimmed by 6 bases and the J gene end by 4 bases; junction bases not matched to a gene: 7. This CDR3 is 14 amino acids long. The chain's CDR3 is CASSTQGGTTEAFF. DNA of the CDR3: TGTGCCAGCAGCACACAGGGGGGGACCACTGAAGCTTTCTTT.

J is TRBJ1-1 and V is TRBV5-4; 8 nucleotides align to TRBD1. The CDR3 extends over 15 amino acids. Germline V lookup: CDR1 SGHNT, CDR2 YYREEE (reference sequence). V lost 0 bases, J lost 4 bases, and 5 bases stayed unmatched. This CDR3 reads CASSLDRTGSTEAFF. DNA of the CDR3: TGTGCCAGCAGCTTGGACCGGACAGGGAGCACTGAAGCTTTCTTT.

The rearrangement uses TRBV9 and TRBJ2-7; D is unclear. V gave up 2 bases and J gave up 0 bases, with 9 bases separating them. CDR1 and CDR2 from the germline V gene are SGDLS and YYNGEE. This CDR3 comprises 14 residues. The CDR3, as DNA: TGTGCCAGCAGCGTGGGCTTAAGCTCCTACGAGCAGTACTTC. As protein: CASSVGLSSYEQYF.

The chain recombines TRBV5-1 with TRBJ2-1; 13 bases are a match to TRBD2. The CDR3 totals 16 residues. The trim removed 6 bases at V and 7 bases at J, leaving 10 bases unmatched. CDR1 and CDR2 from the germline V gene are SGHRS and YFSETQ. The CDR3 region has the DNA TGCGCCAGCACGAGAAGCACTAGCGGGGGGGCAAATGAGCAGTTCTTC. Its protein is CASTRSTSGGANEQFF.

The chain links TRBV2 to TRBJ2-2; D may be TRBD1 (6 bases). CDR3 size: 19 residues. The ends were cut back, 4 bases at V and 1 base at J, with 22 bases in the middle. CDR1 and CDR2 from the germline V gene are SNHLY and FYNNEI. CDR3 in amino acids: CASSVYGWTDKLNTGELFF. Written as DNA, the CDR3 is TGTGCCAGCAGTGTGTATGGTTGGACAGATAAACTGAACACCGGGGAGCTGTTTTTT.

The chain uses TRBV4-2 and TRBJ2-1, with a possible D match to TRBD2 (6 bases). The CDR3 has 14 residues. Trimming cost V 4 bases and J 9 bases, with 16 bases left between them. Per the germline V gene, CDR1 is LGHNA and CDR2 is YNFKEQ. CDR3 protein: CASSPGPGDFEQFF. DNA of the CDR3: TGTGCCAGCAGCCCCGGCCCGGGAGATTTTGAGCAGTTCTTC.

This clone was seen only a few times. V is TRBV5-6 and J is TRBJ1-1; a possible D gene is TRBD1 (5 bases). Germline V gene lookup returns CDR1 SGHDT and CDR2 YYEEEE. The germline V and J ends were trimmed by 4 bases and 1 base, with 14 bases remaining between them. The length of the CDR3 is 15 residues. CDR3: CASSQGVGGNTEAFF. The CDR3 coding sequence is TGTGCCAGCAGCCAAGGGGTGGGGGGGAACACTGAAGCTTTCTTT.

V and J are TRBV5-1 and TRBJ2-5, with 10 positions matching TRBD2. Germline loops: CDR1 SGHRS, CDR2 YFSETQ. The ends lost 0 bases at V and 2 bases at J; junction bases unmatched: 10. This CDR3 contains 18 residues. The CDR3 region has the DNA TGCGCCAGCAGCTTGGCCGCGGGAGGAGCGGGAGGGCAAGAGACCCAGTACTTC. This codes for CASSLAAGGAGGQETQYF.

The CDR3 coding sequence is TGCAGTGCTAGACTTCAAGAGACCCAGTACTTC. Translation: CSARLQETQYF. The V and J genes are TRBV20-1 and TRBJ2-5; the D is unclear. Germline V CDR1 and CDR2: DFQATT, SNEGSKA (reference sequence). Trimming cost V 2 bases and J 2 bases, with 3 bases left between them. The CDR3 loop spans 11 amino acids.

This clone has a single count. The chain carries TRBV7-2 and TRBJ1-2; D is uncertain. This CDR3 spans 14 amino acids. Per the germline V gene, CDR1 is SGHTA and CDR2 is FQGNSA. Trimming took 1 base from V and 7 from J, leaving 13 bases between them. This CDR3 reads CASSLGLPASGYTF. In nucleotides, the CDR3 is TGTGCCAGCAGCTTAGGTCTTCCCGCCAGTGGCTACACCTTC. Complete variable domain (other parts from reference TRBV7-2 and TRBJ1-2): GAGVSQSPSNKVTEKGKDVELRCDPISGHTALYWYRQSLGQGLEFLIYFQGNSAPDKSGLPSDRFSAERTGGSVSTLTIQRTQQEDSAVYLCASSLGLPASGYTFGSGTRLTVV.

The DNA for the CDR3 is TGTGCCAGCAGCTTCCGGGGAGGAACCGGGGAGCTGTTTTTT. As protein: CASSFRGGTGELFF. The V gene is TRBV7-3, the J gene TRBJ2-2; the D gene is possibly TRBD2 (6 bases). V lost 3 bases, J lost 5 bases, and 10 bases lay in between. CDR1 and CDR2 (germline): SGHTA, FQGTGA. The CDR3 is 14 amino acids.